Reported below is one T cell receptor beta chain. V was shortened by 0 bases and J by 1 base, with 6 bases between the two germline ends. Germline assignment: CDR1 MNHEY and CDR2 SMNVEV (reference sequence). The CDR3 runs to 14 residues. The PCR used 60 Vbeta and 13 Jbeta primers. Profiling relied on immunoSEQ multiplex PCR, and the TCRdb table lists in-frame clones only, not all of them. Here the sample spans some 100,000 clones, 84% being singletons. This sample stems from a study of cytomegalovirus exposure and HLA in healthy donors. The receptor was derived from a woman under 30 in good health and CMV-seronegative. The sequenced sample was PBMCs. The chain links TRBV27 to TRBJ1-2; D gene ambiguous. CDR3 nucleotides: TGTGCCAGCAGTTTATCCCCAAATAACTATGGCTACACCTTC. It translates to CASSLSPNNYGYTF.